Shown below are 22 T cell receptor beta chains from a single sample sequenced in a study of blood T cell repertoires in COVID-19. Some clones are missing from TCRdb's copy, which holds only in-frame ones; the method was immunoSEQ multiplex PCR. The sample gives 340,000 or so clones, more than 75% of which show up once; 1% is in the top ten. The sample consisted of peripheral blood. All receptors derive from a man between 45 and 60 years old with active or convalescent COVID-19.

This chain connects TRBV5-4 to TRBJ2-7; 10 bases are a match to TRBD1. V trimming: 3 bases; J trimming: 2 bases; junction bases outside the gene matches: 5. Germline CDR1 SGHNT, CDR2 YYREEE (reference sequence). The CDR3 is 15 residues long. The CDR3 loop is CASSSGQGVPYEQYF. The CDR3 region has the DNA TGTGCCAGCAGCTCCGGACAGGGGGTCCCCTACGAGCAGTACTTC. Based on the CDR3 plus reference TRBV5-4 and TRBJ2-7, the full variable domain is ETGVTQSPTHLIKTRGQQVTLRCSSQSGHNTVSWYQQALGQGPQFIFQYYREEENGRGNFPPRFSGLQFPNYSSELNVNALELDDSALYLCASSSGQGVPYEQYFGPGTRLTVT.

The V gene is TRBV4-1, the J gene TRBJ2-1; no clear D gene. Germline CDR1 reads MGHRA; CDR2 reads YSYEKL. V was shortened by 0 bases and J by 0 bases, with 12 bases between the two germline ends. The CDR3 runs 17 residues. Here the CDR3 reads CASSQDRWQDSYNEQFF. CDR3 sequence (DNA): TGCGCCAGCAGCCAAGATCGCTGGCAGGACTCCTACAATGAGCAGTTCTTC.

This rearrangement joins TRBV9 to TRBJ2-1; 7 positions match TRBD1. Unmatched junction bases numbered 1, after V lost 2 bases and J lost 5 bases. CDR3 length: 13 amino acids. The V gene's germline CDR1 is SGDLS and CDR2 YYNGEE. CDR3 nucleotide sequence: TGTGCCAGCAGCGTTGGACAGGACAATGAGCAGTTCTTC. Its protein product is CASSVGQDNEQFF.

The chain recombines TRBV28 with TRBJ1-1; D may be TRBD1 (6 bases). CDR3 length: 15 residues. The germline V and J ends were trimmed by 5 bases and 3 bases, with 16 bases remaining between them. Germline V lookup: CDR1 MDHEN, CDR2 SYDVKM. The DNA for the CDR3 is TGTGCCAGCAGTCATTACAGGGAAACAGACACTGAAGCTTTCTTT. This encodes CASSHYRETDTEAFF.

The chain joins TRBV14 to TRBJ2-1; a possible D gene is TRBD1 (5 bases). Germline loops: CDR1 SGHDN, CDR2 FVKESK. Trimming cost V 4 bases and J 8 bases, with 12 bases left between them. This CDR3 comprises 13 residues. The CDR3 protein is CASSRQGFDEQFF. The CDR3 DNA reads as TGTGCCAGCAGCCGCCAGGGTTTCGATGAGCAGTTCTTC.

The chain recombines TRBV10-3 with TRBJ1-5; possibly TRBD1 for D (6 bases). CDR1 is ENHRY and CDR2 is SYGVKD in the germline V gene. This CDR3 contains 17 residues. V was cut by 3 bases and J by 9 bases, with 24 bases left in between. CDR3 protein: CAISEGIQGGRVPPQHF. The CDR3 coding sequence is TGTGCCATCAGTGAAGGCATACAGGGAGGGCGCGTTCCGCCCCAGCATTTT.

V gene TRBV10-3 combines with J gene TRBJ1-1; a weak D match, TRBD1 (5 bases). Looked up from germline, CDR1 is ENHRY and CDR2 is SYGVKD. The CDR3 length is 13 residues. Trimming removed 7 bases from V and 9 bases from J, with 18 bases in between. DNA for the CDR3: TGTGCCATCAACGCGGGGGGATCAATGAAAGCTTTCTTT. It translates to CAINAGGSMKAFF.

This clone has more than one count but fewer than ten. The chain couples TRBV19 to TRBJ1-5; no definite D call. The CDR3 loop spans 15 amino acids. Germline V gives CDR1 LNHDA, CDR2 SQIVND (reference sequence). Trimming removed 6 bases at V and 2 bases at J, with 14 bases between. CDR3 residues: CASSPGEDGNQPQHF. CDR3 DNA sequence: TGTGCCAGTAGCCCGGGAGAGGATGGCAATCAGCCCCAGCATTTT.

In this sample, this clone turned up a few times. The V gene is TRBV4-1, the J gene TRBJ2-5; D is unresolved. This CDR3 region has 15 residues. V was cut by 1 base and J by 0 bases, with 9 bases left in between. CDR1 MGHRA and CDR2 YSYEKL come from the germline V gene. The CDR3 DNA reads TGCGCCAGCAGCCAAGGCCACCGGTACCAAGAGACCCAGTACTTC. Translated: CASSQGHRYQETQYF.

This chain connects TRBV27 to TRBJ2-7; 8 bases agree with TRBD2. Germline V gene data show CDR1 as MNHEY and CDR2 as SMNVEV (reference sequence). The CDR3 consists of 17 residues. Unmatched junction bases numbered 11, after V lost 0 bases and J lost 4 bases. CDR3 bases: TGTGCCAGCAGTTTATCGAAGGCGGTAGCGGGACCATACGAGCAGTACTTC. It codes for CASSLSKAVAGPYEQYF.

This chain connects TRBV28 to TRBJ1-2; D is undetermined. Germline lookup yields CDR1 MDHEN and CDR2 SYDVKM. The CDR3 is 15 residues long. The V gene lost 3 bases and the J gene lost 0 bases, with 11 bases spanning the gap. CDR3 amino acids: CASSFDRRTNYGYTF. CDR3 bases: TGTGCCAGCAGTTTTGATCGGAGAACTAACTATGGCTACACCTTC.

The chain recombines TRBV10-3 with TRBJ2-7; TRBD1 aligns across 9 bases. Unmatched junction bases numbered 5, after V lost 0 bases and J lost 2 bases. The CDR3 extends over 16 amino acids. Germline lookup yields CDR1 ENHRY and CDR2 SYGVKD. CDR3 residues: CAISESFGQGTYEQYF. CDR3 sequence (DNA): TGTGCCATCAGTGAGTCTTTCGGACAGGGGACCTACGAGCAGTACTTC.

The chain couples TRBV28 to TRBJ1-2, with 10 bases matching TRBD1. V dropped 5 bases and J dropped 6; count of bases not matched to a gene: 6. This CDR3 comprises 14 residues. CDR1 MDHEN and CDR2 SYDVKM come from the germline V gene. The CDR3 DNA reads as TGTGCCAGCAGTCCCCCGACAGGGGGCAATGGCTACACCTTC. Residues: CASSPPTGGNGYTF.

This chain links TRBV24-1 with TRBJ2-5, with 8 bases matching TRBD1. The CDR3 consists of 16 residues. V was clipped by 4 bases and J by 1 base; unmatched bases: 7. The V gene's germline CDR1 is KGHDR and CDR2 SFDVKD. The CDR3 DNA reads TGTGCCACCAGTGAAGCCGGGACAGGCCTCCAAGAGACCCAGTACTTC. Protein sequence: CATSEAGTGLQETQYF.

V and J are TRBV28 and TRBJ1-2; D call uncertain. V was shortened by 5 bases and J by 1 base, with 8 bases between the two germline ends. This CDR3 is built from 13 residues. Germline loops: CDR1 MDHEN, CDR2 SYDVKM. CDR3 sequence reads: CASSRGYNYGYTF. Here the CDR3 DNA reads TGTGCCAGCAGTCGGGGTTATAACTATGGCTACACCTTC.

V usage is TRBV19 and J usage is TRBJ1-4; TRBD1 agrees at 9 bases. The CDR3 sequence is 15 residues long. Germline V gene lookup returns CDR1 LNHDA and CDR2 SQIVND (reference sequence). V lost 10 bases and J lost 7; bases outside the gene matches: 13. CDR3 protein: CATAASGTGSEKLFF. The CDR3 DNA reads as TGTGCCACGGCGGCCTCCGGGACAGGGAGTGAAAAACTGTTTTTT.

The chain links TRBV6-2 or TRBV6-3 to TRBJ2-3; TRBD1 matches 7 bases. Germline-derived CDR1 and CDR2 are MNHEY and SVGEGT. With 2 bases clipped from V and 2 bases from J, the junction kept 16 bases outside the gene matches. CDR3 size: 19 residues. In DNA, the CDR3 is TGTGCCAGCAGTTACCCCCATACCTCGACAGGGCCTACCACAGATACGCAGTATTTT. It specifies CASSYPHTSTGPTTDTQYF.

The gene calls are TRBV20-1 and TRBJ2-3, with D possibly matching TRBD2 (6 bases). The CDR3 runs 11 residues. Per the germline V gene, CDR1 is DFQATT and CDR2 is SNEGSKA (reference sequence). Trimming stripped 7 bases from V and 10 bases from J, with 15 bases between. CDR3 in amino acids: CSGLDPPSQYF. CDR3 in DNA: TGCAGTGGACTAGACCCCCCATCGCAGTATTTT.

This chain uses TRBV14 with TRBJ2-7; 7 positions agree with TRBD2. The V segment lost 5 bases and the J segment 5 bases; nucleotides outside the gene matches: 12. The germline gives CDR1 SGHDN, CDR2 FVKESK. There are 15 residues in the CDR3. The CDR3 reads CASSLPGLSIHEQYF. CDR3 DNA: TGTGCCAGCAGCTTACCGGGACTATCGATCCACGAGCAGTACTTC. The variable domain in full, with the rest retrieved from reference TRBV14 and TRBJ2-7, is EAGVTQFPSHSVIEKGQTVTLRCDPISGHDNLYWYRRVMGKEIKFLLHFVKESKQDESGMPNNRFLAERTGGTYSTLKVQPAELEDSGVYFCASSLPGLSIHEQYFGPGTRLTVT.

The chain employs TRBV28 and TRBJ2-1; 9 bases line up with TRBD1. The CDR3 has 15 amino acids. CDR1 and CDR2 from the germline V gene are MDHEN and SYDVKM. The junction had 8 bases not matched to a gene; V was cut back by 5 bases and J by 6 bases. For the CDR3, the DNA is TGTGCCAGCAGTCCCTCGGGACAGGGAGTCAATGAGCAGTTCTTC. Protein: CASSPSGQGVNEQFF.

The chain has TRBV2 and TRBJ2-7, with 8 bases identical to TRBD2. The V segment lost 6 bases and the J segment 2 bases; nucleotides outside the gene matches: 24. The CDR3 runs 20 residues. The germline V gene has CDR1 SNHLY and CDR2 FYNNEI. For the CDR3, the DNA is TGTGCCAGCAGCGGGAGGGGGAGGGATTCTTTGGGGTCCGGGACCTACGAGCAGTACTTC. It encodes CASSGRGRDSLGSGTYEQYF. Full variable domain (remainder filled in from reference TRBV2 and TRBJ2-7): EPEVTQTPSHQVTQMGQEVILRCVPISNHLYFYWYRQILGQKVEFLVSFYNNEISEKSEIFDDQFSVERPDGSNFTLKIRSTKLEDSAMYFCASSGRGRDSLGSGTYEQYFGPGTRLTVT.

The chain is built from TRBV9 and TRBJ1-1; 7 bases match TRBD1. Germline V gene sequence: CDR1 SGDLS, CDR2 YYNGEE. This CDR3 contains 12 residues. J gave up 7 bases and V 4 bases, and 4 bases lay outside the gene matches. Here the CDR3 DNA reads TGTGCCAGCAGCACGTACAGGGGTGAAGCTTTCTTT. As protein: CASSTYRGEAFF.